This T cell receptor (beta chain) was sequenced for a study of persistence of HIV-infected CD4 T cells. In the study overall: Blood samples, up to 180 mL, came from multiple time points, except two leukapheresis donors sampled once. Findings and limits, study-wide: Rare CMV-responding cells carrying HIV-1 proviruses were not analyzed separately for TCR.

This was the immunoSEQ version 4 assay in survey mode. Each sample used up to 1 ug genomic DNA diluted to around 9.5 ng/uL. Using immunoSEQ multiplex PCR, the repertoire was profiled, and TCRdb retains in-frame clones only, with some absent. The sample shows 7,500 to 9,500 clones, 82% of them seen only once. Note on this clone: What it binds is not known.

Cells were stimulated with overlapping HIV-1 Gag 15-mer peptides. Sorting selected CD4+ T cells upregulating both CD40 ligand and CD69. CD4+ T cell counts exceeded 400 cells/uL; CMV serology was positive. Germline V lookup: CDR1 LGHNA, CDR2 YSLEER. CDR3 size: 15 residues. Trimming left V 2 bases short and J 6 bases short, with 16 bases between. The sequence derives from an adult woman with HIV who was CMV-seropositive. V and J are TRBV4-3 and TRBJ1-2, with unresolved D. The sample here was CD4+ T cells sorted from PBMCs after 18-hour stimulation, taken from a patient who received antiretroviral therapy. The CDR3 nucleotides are TGCGCCAGCAGCCAACTCGGTAAAAGAAGCGATGGCTACACCTTC. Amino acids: CASSQLGKRSDGYTF.